A selection of T cell receptor beta chains follows, all from one sample in a study of blood T cell repertoires in COVID-19. The data were produced by immunoSEQ multiplex PCR, yet TCRdb's version contains in-frame clones alone and is incomplete. The sample yields 330,000 or so clones, more than 85% seen once. The specimen was PBMCs or T cells enriched from blood (not recorded which). The receptors derive from a woman aged 25-40 years who had recovered from COVID-19. The conserved cysteine and the conserved F or W are not part of the CDR3 here. Fields, in order: V gene, D gene, J gene, CDR3 protein. D genes are given only for firm matches.

v_call: TRBV28
d_call: -
j_call: TRBJ1-1
cdr3_aa: ASSFGGAGAF

v_call: TRBV20-1
d_call: -
j_call: TRBJ2-7
cdr3_aa: SASLPHGYEQY

v_call: TRBV19
d_call: -
j_call: TRBJ2-5
cdr3_aa: ASSTPGSNQETQY

v_call: TRBV24-1
d_call: TRBD2
j_call: TRBJ2-1
cdr3_aa: ATSDWSSGRDISYNEQF

v_call: TRBV18
d_call: TRBD1
j_call: TRBJ2-7
cdr3_aa: ASSRDSPSYEQY

v_call: TRBV27
d_call: TRBD2
j_call: TRBJ2-1
cdr3_aa: ASSLAGGRYEQF

v_call: TRBV7-2
d_call: -
j_call: TRBJ2-5
cdr3_aa: ASRRGGGVRETQY

v_call: TRBV9
d_call: TRBD2
j_call: TRBJ2-5
cdr3_aa: ASLSGGAKTQY

v_call: TRBV19
d_call: TRBD1
j_call: TRBJ1-2
cdr3_aa: ASSIGQGASHGGYT

v_call: TRBV29-1
d_call: TRBD2
j_call: TRBJ2-5
cdr3_aa: SAGLAGVGETQY

v_call: TRBV28
d_call: -
j_call: TRBJ1-5
cdr3_aa: ASSRNKGDQPQH

v_call: TRBV7-2
d_call: TRBD1
j_call: TRBJ1-5
cdr3_aa: ASSTSTGGRQPQH

v_call: TRBV6-5
d_call: TRBD1
j_call: TRBJ1-1
cdr3_aa: ASSLGGTGLAF

v_call: TRBV2
d_call: TRBD1
j_call: TRBJ2-2
cdr3_aa: ASNDRGPGELF

v_call: TRBV2
d_call: TRBD1
j_call: TRBJ1-5
cdr3_aa: ASSRQGSSNQPQH

v_call: TRBV4-2
d_call: -
j_call: TRBJ1-1
cdr3_aa: ASGGGNTEAF

v_call: TRBV19
d_call: -
j_call: TRBJ1-1
cdr3_aa: ASNDRGGGTEAF

v_call: TRBV7-2
d_call: TRBD1
j_call: TRBJ1-3
cdr3_aa: ASSLGQGALGNTIY

v_call: TRBV11-3
d_call: TRBD2
j_call: TRBJ2-7
cdr3_aa: ASSGGLAGVEQY

v_call: TRBV5-4
d_call: TRBD2
j_call: TRBJ2-3
cdr3_aa: ASSPPRGLAGVGSTDTQY

v_call: TRBV10-3
d_call: TRBD2
j_call: TRBJ2-1
cdr3_aa: ATTGGDLIYNEQF

v_call: TRBV2
d_call: TRBD2
j_call: TRBJ2-1
cdr3_aa: ASSVAAGGTDEQF

v_call: TRBV5-1
d_call: TRBD1
j_call: TRBJ1-4
cdr3_aa: ASSLDGTGEEKLF

v_call: TRBV19
d_call: -
j_call: TRBJ1-3
cdr3_aa: ASSPRGLSGNTIY

v_call: TRBV4-1
d_call: -
j_call: TRBJ1-1
cdr3_aa: ASSQLTVNTEAF

v_call: TRBV12-3/TRBV12-4
d_call: -
j_call: TRBJ2-5
cdr3_aa: ASSTVRKETQY

v_call: TRBV28
d_call: TRBD1
j_call: TRBJ1-5
cdr3_aa: ASSLGQSNQPQH

v_call: TRBV6-4
d_call: -
j_call: TRBJ2-2
cdr3_aa: ASSERGQPNTGELF

v_call: TRBV5-6
d_call: TRBD1
j_call: TRBJ2-7
cdr3_aa: ASTGQGAYEQY

v_call: TRBV12-3/TRBV12-4
d_call: -
j_call: TRBJ2-3
cdr3_aa: ASSPSPPDTQY

v_call: TRBV5-1
d_call: -
j_call: TRBJ2-2
cdr3_aa: ASSLGALNTGELF

v_call: TRBV6-6
d_call: TRBD1
j_call: TRBJ1-4
cdr3_aa: ASKRTGFREKLF

v_call: TRBV5-6
d_call: TRBD1
j_call: TRBJ1-6
cdr3_aa: ASWEQGKDSPLH

v_call: TRBV10-3
d_call: -
j_call: TRBJ2-2
cdr3_aa: ATVAGTADTGELF

v_call: TRBV6-2/TRBV6-3
d_call: -
j_call: TRBJ2-1
cdr3_aa: ASSYPIGGTYNEQF

v_call: TRBV7-8
d_call: TRBD1
j_call: TRBJ2-7
cdr3_aa: ASSLRGTAYEQY

v_call: TRBV20-1
d_call: TRBD1
j_call: TRBJ1-4
cdr3_aa: SASRQGGEKLF

v_call: TRBV2
d_call: -
j_call: TRBJ2-5
cdr3_aa: ANRGDQETQY

v_call: TRBV5-4
d_call: TRBD2
j_call: TRBJ2-3
cdr3_aa: ASSLTSGLGTDTQY

v_call: TRBV11-3
d_call: -
j_call: TRBJ2-7
cdr3_aa: ASSARQERAEQY

v_call: TRBV19
d_call: TRBD1
j_call: TRBJ2-7
cdr3_aa: ASSILPGQSYEQY

v_call: TRBV28
d_call: -
j_call: TRBJ1-5
cdr3_aa: ASSPQGHYQPQH

v_call: TRBV9
d_call: -
j_call: TRBJ2-3
cdr3_aa: ASSESMTDTQY

v_call: TRBV9
d_call: -
j_call: TRBJ2-3
cdr3_aa: ASSVRPSGSTDTQY

v_call: TRBV29-1
d_call: -
j_call: TRBJ1-2
cdr3_aa: SVGTDGYT

v_call: TRBV28
d_call: -
j_call: TRBJ2-5
cdr3_aa: ASSFSRVEKETQY

v_call: TRBV30
d_call: TRBD1
j_call: TRBJ1-6
cdr3_aa: AWPLPGQEYNSPLH

v_call: TRBV28
d_call: -
j_call: TRBJ1-2
cdr3_aa: ASKDFNYGYT

v_call: TRBV9
d_call: -
j_call: TRBJ2-2
cdr3_aa: ASSVRVGGGELF

v_call: TRBV27
d_call: TRBD1
j_call: TRBJ1-2
cdr3_aa: ASSLRTGLTNYGYT

v_call: TRBV5-1
d_call: TRBD1
j_call: TRBJ2-2
cdr3_aa: ASSIGQVGGTGELF

v_call: TRBV5-4
d_call: -
j_call: TRBJ1-1
cdr3_aa: ASSYGVEAEAF

v_call: TRBV24-1
d_call: TRBD1
j_call: TRBJ2-5
cdr3_aa: ATGTAIQETQY

v_call: TRBV15
d_call: TRBD2
j_call: TRBJ2-2
cdr3_aa: ATSSELAGVGELF

v_call: TRBV6-5
d_call: TRBD2
j_call: TRBJ2-7
cdr3_aa: ASSYRVAGSYEQY

v_call: TRBV14
d_call: -
j_call: TRBJ1-1
cdr3_aa: ASSPRQNTEAF

v_call: TRBV11-3
d_call: TRBD1
j_call: TRBJ2-5
cdr3_aa: ASSSWSATGFEETQY